The clone carrying this TCR beta chain was counted a few times. No antigen is known for it. PCR employed 60 Vbeta and 13 Jbeta primers. Original processing methods: In a later analysis, of some 80 million unique beta chains, about 12 million appeared in at least two donors. Assay: immunoSEQ multiplex PCR; the TCRdb copy retains only in-frame clones and omits some. V and J calls and clone size are given by that table; D and trimming were obtained from the DNA. Of 140,000 to 150,000 clones listed, approximately 80% are singletons. These data come from a study of cytomegalovirus exposure and HLA in healthy donors. Whole-study findings and limits: 87-base-pair reads could not separate some V segments, including TRBV6-2 and TRBV6-3. In a later analysis, V- and J-gene trimming of beta chains associated with a DCLRE1C missense variant, replicated independently. Within an earlier analysis, most TCR beta V segments proved productive either about 90% or about 30% of the time.

CDR1 is MNHEY, CDR2 SMNVEV, per germline (reference sequence). The CDR3 length is 16 residues. Trimming stripped 7 bases from V and 1 base from J, with 16 bases between. The receptor was derived from a man between 35 and 55 years old in good health and CMV-seronegative. The genes are TRBV27 and TRBJ2-2, with D hard to call. Sequencing was carried out using PBMCs. This CDR3 reads CASMVIDTLNTGELFF. The CDR3 DNA reads as TGTGCCAGCATGGTCATTGACACACTGAACACCGGGGAGCTGTTTTTT.